Each of the 16 T cell receptor beta chains below was sequenced from the same sample in a study of lymphopenia after photon versus proton radiotherapy. The method was immunoSEQ multiplex PCR; TCRdb's version includes in-frame clones alone and lacks a portion of them. In the table there are around 25,000 clones, over 85% of which are singletons. Specimen: peripheral blood, collected from a patient treated with photon-based radiotherapy. All receptors come from a woman in her 50s with cholangiocarcinoma.

This chain connects TRBV6-5 to TRBJ1-3; 8 bases line up with TRBD1. Germline loops: CDR1 MNHEY, CDR2 SVGAGI. This CDR3 is built from 15 residues. J lost 6 bases, V lost 7 bases, and 11 bases had no gene match. The CDR3 DNA is TGTGCCAGCAAGACCGGGACAGGCGGGAAAAACACCATATATTTT. Encoded protein: CASKTGTGGKNTIYF.

The rearrangement joins TRBV10-3 to TRBJ2-7; D unclear. The V gene's germline CDR1 is ENHRY and CDR2 SYGVKD. V lost 3 bases, J lost 3 bases, and 15 bases lay in between. This CDR3 region has 15 residues. In DNA form, the CDR3 reads TGTGCCATCAGTGAAGCAGTCCTAACGGGCTACGAGCAGTACTTC. Translation: CAISEAVLTGYEQYF.

The rearrangement links TRBV7-8 to TRBJ1-1, with D maybe TRBD1 (5 bases). Trimming cost V 5 bases and J 2 bases, with 12 bases left between them. Germline lookup yields CDR1 SGHVS and CDR2 FQNEAQ. The CDR3 is made up of 14 amino acids. This CDR3 is CASSKWTLNTEAFF. The CDR3 nucleotides read TGTGCCAGCAGCAAATGGACATTAAACACTGAAGCTTTCTTT.

The chain couples TRBV21-1 to TRBJ1-2; the table's D call TRBD1 went unverified against the DNA. TRBV21-1 is flagged as a pseudogene. The CDR3 has 14 residues. The CDR3: CASSKGSQVAGYTF. In DNA form, the CDR3 reads TGTGCCAGCAGCAAAGGGTCTCAGGTGGCTGGCTACACCTTC.

The rearrangement uses TRBV7-9 and TRBJ1-2, with unresolved D. This CDR3 comprises 14 residues. Germline-derived CDR1 and CDR2 are SEHNR and FQNEAQ (reference sequence). V was shortened by 2 bases and J by 2 bases, with 9 bases between the two germline ends. In nucleotides, the CDR3 is TGTGCCAGCAGCTTACCCGGCACCAACTATGGCTACACCTTC. It translates to CASSLPGTNYGYTF.

The rearrangement links TRBV10-3 to TRBJ2-7; 10 bases are a match to TRBD1. Trimming took 2 bases from V and 3 from J; bases not matched to a gene: 4. The length of the CDR3 is 15 residues. Germline assignment: CDR1 ENHRY and CDR2 SYGVKD. This CDR3 reads CAISERRDRGYEQYF. Here the CDR3 DNA reads TGTGCCATCAGTGAGCGGAGGGACAGGGGCTACGAGCAGTACTTC.

V and J are TRBV10-3 and TRBJ2-7; tentative D call: TRBD2 (5 bases). V was trimmed by 8 bases and J by 7 bases, leaving 15 bases between them. Germline V gene data show CDR1 as ENHRY and CDR2 as SYGVKD. The CDR3 extends over 12 amino acids. CDR3 in amino acids: CAIGGGSGEQYF. The DNA for the CDR3 is TGTGCCATCGGAGGTGGTTCAGGAGAGCAGTACTTC.

The chain employs TRBV2 and TRBJ1-2; 8 positions agree with TRBD1. The germline CDR1 and CDR2 sequences are SNHLY and FYNNEI. The length of the CDR3 is 15 residues. V shed 6 bases and J 7 bases; nucleotides not matched to a gene: 13. In DNA form, the CDR3 reads TGTGCCAGCAGCGCCCGAGTGACGGACAGGGCTGGCTACACCTTC. Protein product: CASSARVTDRAGYTF.

The genes are TRBV19 and TRBJ2-1, with 11 bases fitting TRBD2. The CDR3 sequence is 16 residues long. The germline V gene has CDR1 LNHDA and CDR2 SQIVND (reference sequence). With V trimmed by 4 bases and J by 2 bases, 4 bases remained unmatched. CDR3 in amino acids: CASSTTSGGPYNEQFF. The CDR3, as DNA: TGTGCCAGTAGTACCACTAGCGGGGGCCCCTACAATGAGCAGTTCTTC.

The V and J genes are TRBV13 and TRBJ1-4, with unresolved D. Germline values: CDR1 PRHDT, CDR2 FYEKMQ (reference sequence). This CDR3 spans 14 amino acids. Trimming took off 2 bases at V and 0 bases at J, with 4 bases between the two ends. CDR3 residues: CASSLLATNEKLFF. The DNA of the CDR3 is TGTGCCAGCAGCTTACTAGCAACTAATGAAAAACTGTTTTTT.

The V and J genes are TRBV18 and TRBJ2-5, with 7 bases that match TRBD2. Per germline, CDR1 KGHSH and CDR2 LQKENI. Trimming removed 6 bases from V and 5 bases from J; junction bases left unmatched: 6. The CDR3 contains 13 residues. The CDR3 DNA sequence: TGTGCCAGCTCTCGGGGGACTAAGGAGACCCAGTACTTC. Translation: CASSRGTKETQYF. The variable domain in full, with the rest retrieved from reference TRBV18 and TRBJ2-5, is NAGVMQNPRHLVRRRGQEARLRCSPMKGHSHVYWYRQLPEEGLKFMVYLQKENIIDESGMPKERFSAEFPKEGPSILRIQQVVRGDSAAYFCASSRGTKETQYFGPGTRLLVL.

This chain connects TRBV7-2 to TRBJ1-4, with 7 positions matching TRBD1. The CDR3 has 15 residues. With V trimmed by 1 base and J by 4 bases, 3 bases remained unmatched. The germline gives CDR1 SGHTA, CDR2 FQGNSA. CDR3 sequence: CASSLVGDSNEKLFF. DNA for the CDR3: TGTGCCAGCAGCTTAGTGGGGGACAGTAATGAAAAACTGTTTTTT. Full variable domain (rest looked up from reference TRBV7-2 and TRBJ1-4): GAGVSQSPSNKVTEKGKDVELRCDPISGHTALYWYRQSLGQGLEFLIYFQGNSAPDKSGLPSDRFSAERTGGSVSTLTIQRTQQEDSAVYLCASSLVGDSNEKLFFGSGTQLSVL.

Remarks on this clone: The same CDR3 is also encoded by other DNA sequences in this sample. The CDR3 region is CASSQEGGTYNSPLHF. CDR3 nucleotide sequence: TGTGCCAGCAGCCAAGAAGGTGGGACCTATAATTCACCCCTCCACTTT. This chain uses TRBV14 with TRBJ1-6; D is unresolved. This CDR3 is 16 amino acids long. The ends were cut back, 0 bases at V and 2 bases at J, with 8 bases in the middle. Germline V gene data show CDR1 as SGHDN and CDR2 as FVKESK.

This chain connects TRBV28 to TRBJ1-4; 7 positions match TRBD1. J gave up 16 bases and V 5 bases, and 13 bases lay outside the gene matches. In germline, CDR1 is MDHEN, CDR2 SYDVKM. The CDR3 covers 13 residues. CDR3 amino acids: CASSTQTGRRAFF. Written as DNA, the CDR3 is TGTGCCAGCAGTACCCAGACAGGGCGTCGTGCGTTTTTT.

The J gene is TRBJ2-2, the V gene TRBV6-1; 7 positions match TRBD2. J gave up 5 bases and V 4 bases, and 10 bases lay outside the gene matches. Germline-derived CDR1 and CDR2 are MNHNS and SASEGT. The CDR3 spans 16 residues. The CDR3 region is CASSVVGGKWTGELFF. The DNA for the CDR3 is TGTGCCAGCAGTGTGGTCGGGGGGAAATGGACCGGGGAGCTGTTTTTT.

This clone came up once. The chain has TRBV7-2 and TRBJ1-1; D is undetermined. Germline V gene data show CDR1 as SGHTA and CDR2 as FQGNSA. There are 15 residues in the CDR3. V was cut by 2 bases and J by 2 bases, with 12 bases left in between. The CDR3 DNA reads TGTGCCAGCAGCTTATTAGGGTTGGGTAACACTGAAGCTTTCTTT. It translates to CASSLLGLGNTEAFF.